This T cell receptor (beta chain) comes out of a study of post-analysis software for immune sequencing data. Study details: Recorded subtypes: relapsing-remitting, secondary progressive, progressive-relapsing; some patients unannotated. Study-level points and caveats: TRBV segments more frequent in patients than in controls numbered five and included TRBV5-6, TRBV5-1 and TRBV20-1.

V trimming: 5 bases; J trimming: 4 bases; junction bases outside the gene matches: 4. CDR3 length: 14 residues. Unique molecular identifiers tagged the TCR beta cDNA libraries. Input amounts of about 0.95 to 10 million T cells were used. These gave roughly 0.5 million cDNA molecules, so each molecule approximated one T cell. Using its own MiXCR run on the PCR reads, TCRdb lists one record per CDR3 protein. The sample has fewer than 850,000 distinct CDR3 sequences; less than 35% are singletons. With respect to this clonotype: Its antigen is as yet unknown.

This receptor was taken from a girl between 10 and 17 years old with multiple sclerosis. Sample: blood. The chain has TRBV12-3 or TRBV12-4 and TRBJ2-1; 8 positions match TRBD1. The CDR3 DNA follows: TGTGCCAGCAGTACGACAGGGGTGTACAATGAGCAGTTCTTC. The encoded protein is CASSTTGVYNEQFF.